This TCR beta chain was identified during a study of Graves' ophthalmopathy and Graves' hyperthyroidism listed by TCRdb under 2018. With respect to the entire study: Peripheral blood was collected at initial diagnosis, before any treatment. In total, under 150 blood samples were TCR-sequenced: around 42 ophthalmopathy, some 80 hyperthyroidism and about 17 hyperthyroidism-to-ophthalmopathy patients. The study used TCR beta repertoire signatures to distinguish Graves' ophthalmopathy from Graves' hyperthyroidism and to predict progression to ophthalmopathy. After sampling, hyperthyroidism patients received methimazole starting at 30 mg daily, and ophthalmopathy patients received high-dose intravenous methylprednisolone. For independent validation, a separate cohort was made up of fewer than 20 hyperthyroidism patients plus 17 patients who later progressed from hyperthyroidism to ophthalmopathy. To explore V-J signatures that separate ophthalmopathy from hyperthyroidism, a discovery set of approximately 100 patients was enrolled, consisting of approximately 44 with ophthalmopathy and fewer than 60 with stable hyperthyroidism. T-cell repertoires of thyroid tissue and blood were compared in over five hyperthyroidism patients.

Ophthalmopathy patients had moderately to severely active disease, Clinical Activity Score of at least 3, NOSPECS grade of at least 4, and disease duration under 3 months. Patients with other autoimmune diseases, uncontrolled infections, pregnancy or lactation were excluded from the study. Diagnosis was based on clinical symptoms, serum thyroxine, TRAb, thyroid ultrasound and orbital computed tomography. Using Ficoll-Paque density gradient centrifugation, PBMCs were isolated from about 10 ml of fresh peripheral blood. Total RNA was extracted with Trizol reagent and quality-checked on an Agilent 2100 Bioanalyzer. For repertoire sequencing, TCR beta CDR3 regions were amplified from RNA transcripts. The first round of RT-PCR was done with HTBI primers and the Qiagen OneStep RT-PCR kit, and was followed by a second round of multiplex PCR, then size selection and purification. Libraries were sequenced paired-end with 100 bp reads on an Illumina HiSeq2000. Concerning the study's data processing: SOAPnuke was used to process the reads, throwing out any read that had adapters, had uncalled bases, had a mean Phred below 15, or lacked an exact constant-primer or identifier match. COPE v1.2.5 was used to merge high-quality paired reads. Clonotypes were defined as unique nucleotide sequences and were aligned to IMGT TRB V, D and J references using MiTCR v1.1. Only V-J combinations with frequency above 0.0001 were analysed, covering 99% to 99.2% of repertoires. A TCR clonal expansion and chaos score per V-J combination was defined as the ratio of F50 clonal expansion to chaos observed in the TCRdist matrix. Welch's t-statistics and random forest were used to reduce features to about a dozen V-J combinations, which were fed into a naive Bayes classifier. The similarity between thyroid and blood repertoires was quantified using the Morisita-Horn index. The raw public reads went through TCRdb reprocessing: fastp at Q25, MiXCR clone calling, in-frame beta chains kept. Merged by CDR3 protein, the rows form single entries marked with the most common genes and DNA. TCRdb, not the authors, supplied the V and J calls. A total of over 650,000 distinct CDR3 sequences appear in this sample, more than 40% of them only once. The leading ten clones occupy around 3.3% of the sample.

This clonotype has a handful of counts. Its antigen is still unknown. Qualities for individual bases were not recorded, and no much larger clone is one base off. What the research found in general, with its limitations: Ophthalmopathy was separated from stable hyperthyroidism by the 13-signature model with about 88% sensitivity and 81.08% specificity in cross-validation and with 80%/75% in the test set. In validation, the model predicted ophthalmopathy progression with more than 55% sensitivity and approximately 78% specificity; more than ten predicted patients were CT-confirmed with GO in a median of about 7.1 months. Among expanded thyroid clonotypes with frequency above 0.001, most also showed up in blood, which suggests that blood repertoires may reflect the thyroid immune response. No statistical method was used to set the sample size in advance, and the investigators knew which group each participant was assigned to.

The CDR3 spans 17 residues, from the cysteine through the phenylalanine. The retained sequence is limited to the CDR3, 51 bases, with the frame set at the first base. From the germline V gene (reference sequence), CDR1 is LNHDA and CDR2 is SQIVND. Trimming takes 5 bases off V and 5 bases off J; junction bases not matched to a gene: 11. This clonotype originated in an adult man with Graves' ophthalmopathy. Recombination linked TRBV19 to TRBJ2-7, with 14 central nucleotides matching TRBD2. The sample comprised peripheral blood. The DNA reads TGTGCCAGTAGTCTCCGACTAGCGGGAGGGCCTGGCGACGAGCAGTACTTC. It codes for CASSLRLAGGPGDEQYF.